One sample yielded the 10 T cell receptor beta chains listed below, sequenced in a study of CD8 T cells in ankylosing spondylitis. TCRdb reanalysed the 5' RACE reads using MiXCR and keeps one entry per CDR3 protein. The repertoire has about 160,000 distinct CDR3 sequences, around 43% of them found once; the top ten carry 13% to 15%. The material sequenced was synovial fluid, either unsorted or a sorted T cell fraction (not recorded which). The receptor set was obtained from a male donor with ankylosing spondylitis.

The rearrangement uses TRBV6-4 and TRBJ2-1; 7 nucleotides agree with TRBD1. There are 15 residues in the CDR3. V lost 2 bases and J lost 7; bases outside the gene matches: 8. The germline V gene encodes CDR1 MRHNA and CDR2 SNTAGT. As DNA, the CDR3 is TGTGCCAGCAGTGACCCGGCGACAGGGAAAAATGAGCAGTTCTTC. Translation: CASSDPATGKNEQFF.

The chain joins TRBV6-1 to TRBJ2-7, with D possibly being TRBD1 (5 bases). The CDR3 runs 15 residues. V was cut by 6 bases and J by 6 bases, with 21 bases left in between. CDR1 MNHNS and CDR2 SASEGT come from the germline V gene. The CDR3 is CASSAGISTSSEQYF. CDR3 DNA: TGTGCCAGCAGCGCAGGGATAAGTACGTCGTCCGAGCAGTACTTC.

The V call is TRBV12-3 or TRBV12-4, the J call TRBJ1-4; 7 bases fit TRBD1. The CDR3 has 14 residues. Unmatched junction bases numbered 10, after V lost 7 bases and J lost 8 bases. The CDR3 reads CASTNGQEGEKLFF. The CDR3 DNA follows: TGTGCCAGCACCAACGGACAGGAGGGGGAAAAACTGTTTTTT.

There are a few counts of this clonotype. The CDR3 bases are TGTGCCAGCAGTGAAGCCTCCGGGACACCTTCAGGCACCATATATTTT. It specifies CASSEASGTPSGTIYF. This chain uses TRBV6-1 with TRBJ1-3; D possibly corresponds to TRBD1 (6 bases). CDR3 length: 16 amino acids. Germline V gene data show CDR1 as MNHNS and CDR2 as SASEGT. V was clipped by 0 bases and J by 9 bases, with 18 bases between them.

This chain connects TRBV15 to TRBJ1-5, with 11 bases aligning to TRBD1. Germline V gene sequence: CDR1 LNHNV, CDR2 YYDKDF (reference sequence). The length of the CDR3 is 15 residues. J lost 7 bases, V lost 5 bases, and 7 bases had no gene match. CDR3 in DNA: TGTGCCACCAGCCCGGACAGGGGGCTGGGGCAGCCCCAGCATTTT. Translation: CATSPDRGLGQPQHF.

This clonotype was picked up a small number of times. V is TRBV27 and J is TRBJ2-1, with 7 bases lining up with TRBD2. Germline V gene lookup returns CDR1 MNHEY and CDR2 SMNVEV (reference sequence). V was pared by 2 bases and J by 2 bases, with 3 bases of the junction left unmatched. This CDR3 is 15 amino acids long. The CDR3 reads CASSLRGGPYNEQFF. The CDR3 coding sequence is TGTGCCAGCAGTTTACGCGGGGGTCCCTACAATGAGCAGTTCTTC.

The rearrangement joins TRBV10-3 to TRBJ2-1; 9 bases agree with TRBD2. Germline assignment: CDR1 ENHRY and CDR2 SYGVKD. J lost 4 bases, V lost 8 bases, and 9 bases had no gene match. The CDR3 is 15 residues long. The CDR3 DNA follows: TGTGCCATCCAAGAAGCGGGGGGCCGGTACAATGAGCAGTTCTTC. Translating gives CAIQEAGGRYNEQFF.

This clonotype was counted between two and nine times. V and J are TRBV5-1 and TRBJ2-5, with D perhaps matching TRBD1 (5 bases). The V gene's germline CDR1 is SGHRS and CDR2 YFSETQ. The CDR3 runs to 13 residues. Trimming removed 3 bases from V and 0 bases from J, with 6 bases in between. The CDR3 loop reads CASSSTDQETQYF. CDR3 nucleotide sequence: TGCGCCAGCAGCTCGACAGACCAAGAGACCCAGTACTTC.

This clonotype was counted once. The rearrangement joins TRBV4-1 to TRBJ1-5; possible D gene TRBD1, 5 bases. With 3 bases removed from V and 6 bases from J, the gap between germline ends came to 12 bases. There are 14 residues in the CDR3. From germline, CDR1 is MGHRA and CDR2 YSYEKL. The CDR3 reads CASSHEGDTQPQHF. DNA for the CDR3: TGCGCCAGCAGCCACGAAGGGGATACTCAGCCCCAGCATTTT.

Remarks on this clonotype: At one of its ends the junction is not consistent with the germline gene, which may arise from a read error. The J gene is TRBJ2-5, the V gene TRBV12-3 or TRBV12-4; tentative D call: TRBD2 (5 bases). This CDR3 is 14 amino acids long. This CDR3 is CASSLTSGEGLMIF. The DNA of the CDR3 is TGTGCCAGCAGCTTGACATCCGGCGAGGGCTTAATGATTTTC.